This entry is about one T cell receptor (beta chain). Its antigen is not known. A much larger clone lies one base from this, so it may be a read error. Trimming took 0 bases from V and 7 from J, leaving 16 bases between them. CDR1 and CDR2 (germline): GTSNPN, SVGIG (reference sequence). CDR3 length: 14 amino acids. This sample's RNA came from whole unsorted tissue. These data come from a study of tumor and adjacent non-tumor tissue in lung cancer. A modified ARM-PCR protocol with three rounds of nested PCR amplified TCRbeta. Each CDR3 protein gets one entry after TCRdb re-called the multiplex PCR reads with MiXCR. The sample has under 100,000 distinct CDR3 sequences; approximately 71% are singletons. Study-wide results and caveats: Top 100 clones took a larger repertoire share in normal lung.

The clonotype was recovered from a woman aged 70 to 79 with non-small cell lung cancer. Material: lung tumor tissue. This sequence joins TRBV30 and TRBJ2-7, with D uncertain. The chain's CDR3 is CAWSVLWDGEEQYF. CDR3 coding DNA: TGTGCCTGGAGTGTACTGTGGGATGGGGAAGAGCAGTACTTC.